This paragraph covers one T cell receptor (beta chain) sequence. The antigen remains undetermined. A junction end diverges from the germline sequence, so it may reflect a read error. CDR3 length: 9 amino acids. The germline gives CDR1 SQVTM, CDR2 ANQGSEA. This entry comes from a study of shared clonotypes between healthy human individuals. Splitting of CD4+ cells produced CD45RA+ naive and CD45RA-negative memory subsets. Assay execution took place at the deep level. Genomic DNA of each subset was evenly split across several immunoSEQ plates. Sequencing was performed with immunoSEQ multiplex PCR; in TCRdb, only in-frame clones are kept and a portion is missing. The table lists over 1.5 million clones, about 98% of them singletons. Overall study results and limits: It was anticipated that sequencing depth would influence how many clonotypes donors shared.

Sequencing used naive CD4+ T cells sorted from blood. Stated subset: CD45RA+ positively selected. This rearrangement joins TRBV29-1 to TRBJ2-3; the D gene is possibly TRBD2 (5 bases). The TCR was taken from a man aged 25-40 years in good health. CDR3 DNA sequence: TGCAGCGTTGATCCCGGGATATCGTTT. Its protein product is CSVDPGISF.